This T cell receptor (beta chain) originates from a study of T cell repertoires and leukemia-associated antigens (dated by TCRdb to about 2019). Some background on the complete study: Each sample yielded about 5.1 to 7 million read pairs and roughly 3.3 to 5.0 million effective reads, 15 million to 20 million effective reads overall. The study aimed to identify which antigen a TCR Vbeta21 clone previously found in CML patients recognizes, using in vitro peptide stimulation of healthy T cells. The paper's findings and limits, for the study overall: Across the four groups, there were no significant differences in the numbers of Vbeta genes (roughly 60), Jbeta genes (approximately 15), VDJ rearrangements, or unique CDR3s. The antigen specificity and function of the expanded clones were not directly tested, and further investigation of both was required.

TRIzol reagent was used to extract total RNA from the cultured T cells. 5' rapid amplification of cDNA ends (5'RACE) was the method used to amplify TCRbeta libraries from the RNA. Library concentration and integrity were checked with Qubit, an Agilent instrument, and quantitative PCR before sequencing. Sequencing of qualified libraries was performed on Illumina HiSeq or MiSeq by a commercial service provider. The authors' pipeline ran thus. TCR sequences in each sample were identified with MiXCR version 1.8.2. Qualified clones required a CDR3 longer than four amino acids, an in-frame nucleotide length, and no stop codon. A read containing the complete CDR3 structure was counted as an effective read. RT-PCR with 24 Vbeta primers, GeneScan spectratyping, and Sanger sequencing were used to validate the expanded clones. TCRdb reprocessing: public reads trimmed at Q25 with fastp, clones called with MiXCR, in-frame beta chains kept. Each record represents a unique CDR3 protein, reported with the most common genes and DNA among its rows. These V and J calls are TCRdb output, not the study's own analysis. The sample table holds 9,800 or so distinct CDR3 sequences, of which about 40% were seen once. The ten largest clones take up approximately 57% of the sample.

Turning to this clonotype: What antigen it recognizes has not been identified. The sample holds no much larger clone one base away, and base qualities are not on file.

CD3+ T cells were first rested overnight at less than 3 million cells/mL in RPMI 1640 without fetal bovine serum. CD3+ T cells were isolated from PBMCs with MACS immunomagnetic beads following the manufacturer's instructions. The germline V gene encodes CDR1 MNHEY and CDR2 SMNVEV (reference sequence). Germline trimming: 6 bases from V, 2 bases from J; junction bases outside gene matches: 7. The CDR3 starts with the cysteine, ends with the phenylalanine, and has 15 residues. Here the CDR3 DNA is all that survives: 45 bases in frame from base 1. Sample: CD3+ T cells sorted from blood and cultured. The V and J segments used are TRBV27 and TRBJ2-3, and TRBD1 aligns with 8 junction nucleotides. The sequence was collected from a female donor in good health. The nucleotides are TGTGCCAGCAGGGCCAGGGGGCAGTTCACAGATACGCAGTATTTT. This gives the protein CASRARGQFTDTQYF.